The rows below give T cell receptor beta chains drawn from one sample of a study of a mutant IDH1 vaccine in newly diagnosed glioma. No antigen has been identified for these receptors. Only in-frame clones appear in the TCRdb table, and some are missing; sequencing was by immunoSEQ multiplex PCR. Found here are 40,000 to 55,000 clones, approximately 79% of them singletons; the top ten hold about 7%. Sequencing was performed on PBMCs, taken from a glioma patient whose treatment included an IDH1 peptide vaccine. These receptors were taken from a man in his forties or fifties with glioma. Both conserved end residues are part of each CDR3. D genes are given only for firm matches. Expanded clones get a size class; other rows say once, few or many, or leave the size out.

size	V	length	D	J	CDR3	DNA
once	TRBV19	16	TRBD1	TRBJ1-5	CASSMLPGGKNQPQHF	TGTGCCAGTAGTATGTTGCCAGGGGGGAAAAATCAGCCCCAGCATTTT
once	TRBV11-2	15	NA	TRBJ2-6	CASSLGGPGANVLTF	TGTGCCAGCAGCTTAGGGGGCCCTGGGGCCAACGTCCTGACTTTC
few	TRBV7-6	16	TRBD2	TRBJ2-5	CASSLAASGGWETQYF	TGTGCCAGCAGCTTAGCCGCTAGCGGGGGCTGGGAGACCCAGTACTTC
NA	TRBV5-1	14	TRBD2	TRBJ2-5	CASSLVSGGETQYF	TGCGCCAGCAGCTTGGTTAGCGGGGGTGAGACCCAGTACTTC
few	TRBV6-5	15	NA	TRBJ1-6	CASSYYGRQNSPLHF	TGTGCCAGCAGTTACTATGGAAGGCAAAATTCACCCCTCCACTTT
NA	TRBV21-1	15	NA	TRBJ1-3	CASSPQGFPGNTIYF	TGTGCCAGCAGCCCCCAGGGTTTTCCTGGAAACACCATATATTTT
NA	TRBV5-1	11	NA	TRBJ1-3	CASSPGNTIYF	TGCGCCAGCAGCCCGGGAAACACCATATATTTT
NA	TRBV19	12	NA	TRBJ1-2	CASMVIGGGYTF	TGTGCCAGTATGGTCATTGGGGGGGGCTACACCTTC
NA	TRBV4-2	14	NA	TRBJ2-2	CASSQDPGMGELFF	TGTGCCAGCAGCCAAGATCCGGGAATGGGGGAGCTGTTTTTT
few	TRBV4-2	18	NA	TRBJ2-5	CASSQGPGGGRGAETQYF	TGTGCCAGCAGCCAAGGGCCGGGCGGGGGCCGCGGGGCGGAGACCCAGTACTTC
NA	TRBV7-9	14	TRBD1	TRBJ2-7	CASSSRTGYYEQYF	TGTGCCAGCAGCTCTCGGACAGGATACTACGAGCAGTACTTC
NA	TRBV10-3	14	TRBD2	TRBJ2-1	CAISLAGGNNEQFF	TGTGCCATCAGCCTAGCGGGGGGGAACAATGAGCAGTTCTTC
NA	TRBV5-1	16	TRBD2	TRBJ2-7	CASSPPGSGGRYEQYF	TGCGCCAGCAGCCCCCCGGGTAGCGGGGGCAGGTACGAGCAGTACTTC
once	TRBV2	14	NA	TRBJ2-3	CASSERTVTDTQYF	TGTGCCAGCAGTGAACGGACGGTGACAGATACGCAGTATTTT
once	TRBV13	15	NA	TRBJ1-1	CASSLVRHTNTEAFF	TGTGCCAGCAGCTTAGTGAGGCATACGAACACTGAAGCTTTCTTT
NA	TRBV5-1	16	NA	TRBJ1-1	CASSTGDERMNTEAFF	TGCGCCAGCAGCACGGGCGACGAAAGGATGAACACTGAAGCTTTCTTT
NA	TRBV7-8	14	NA	TRBJ1-1	CASSLVVLNTEAFF	TGTGCCAGCAGCTTAGTAGTTCTGAACACTGAAGCTTTCTTT
NA	TRBV18	13	NA	TRBJ1-5	CASSWDVTQPQHF	TGTGCCAGCTCATGGGACGTGACTCAGCCCCAGCATTTT
NA	TRBV7-2	14	NA	TRBJ2-1	CASSRSGSYNEQFF	TGTGCCAGCAGCCGGAGTGGGTCCTACAATGAGCAGTTCTTC
NA	TRBV2	14	NA	TRBJ1-1	CASSETSRNTEAFF	TGTGCCAGCAGTGAAACTAGCAGGAACACTGAAGCTTTCTTT
few	TRBV7-8	15	TRBD2	TRBJ2-7	CASSRTRTSVYEQYF	TGTGCCAGCAGCAGAACGCGGACTAGCGTGTACGAGCAGTACTTC
NA	TRBV7-8	15	NA	TRBJ1-5	CASSLDRVGDQPQHF	TGTGCCAGCAGCTTAGACAGGGTGGGGGATCAGCCCCAGCATTTT
NA	TRBV7-9	15	NA	TRBJ1-1	CASTPYSGGDTEAFF	TGTGCCAGCACCCCTTATAGTGGTGGGGACACTGAAGCTTTCTTT
NA	TRBV9	14	NA	TRBJ1-5	CASSPDSVNQPQHF	TGTGCCAGCAGCCCCGACAGTGTTAATCAGCCCCAGCATTTT
NA	TRBV5-6	14	NA	TRBJ2-7	CASSSGPLLDEQYF	TGTGCCAGCAGCTCCGGCCCATTGCTAGACGAGCAGTACTTC
NA	TRBV27	15	NA	TRBJ1-5	CASSLSPGTNQPQHF	TGTGCCAGCAGTTTATCTCCAGGGACCAATCAGCCCCAGCATTTT
NA	TRBV5-1	16	NA	TRBJ2-1	CASSQGQTGSYNEQFF	TGCGCCAGCAGCCAAGGACAGACGGGATCCTACAATGAGCAGTTCTTC
once	TRBV6-6	15	NA	TRBJ1-5	CASSYSRDGNQPQHF	TGTGCCAGCAGTTACTCGAGGGATGGCAATCAGCCCCAGCATTTT
NA	TRBV23-1	14	NA	TRBJ2-7	CASSQQGSSLEQYF	TGCGCCAGCAGTCAGCAGGGGTCCTCCCTCGAGCAGTACTTC